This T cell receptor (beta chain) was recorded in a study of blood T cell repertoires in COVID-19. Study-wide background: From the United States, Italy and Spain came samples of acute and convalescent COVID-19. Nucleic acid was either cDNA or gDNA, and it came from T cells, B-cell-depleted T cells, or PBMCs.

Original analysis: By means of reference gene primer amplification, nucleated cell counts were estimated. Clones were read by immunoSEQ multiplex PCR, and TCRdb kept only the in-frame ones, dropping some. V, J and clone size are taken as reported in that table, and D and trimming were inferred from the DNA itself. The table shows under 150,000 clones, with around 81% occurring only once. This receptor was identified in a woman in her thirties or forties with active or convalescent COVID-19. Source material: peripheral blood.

The CDR3 protein is CASKNVAGDQETQYF. The CDR3 DNA follows: TGTGCCAGCAAGAATGTTGCGGGGGATCAAGAGACCCAGTACTTC. The gene calls are TRBV2 and TRBJ2-5; TRBD2 agrees at 7 bases. This CDR3 has 15 residues. Germline V lookup: CDR1 SNHLY, CDR2 FYNNEI. V lost 7 bases to trimming and J lost 2 bases; unmatched junction nucleotides: 10.